This T cell receptor (beta chain) was obtained from a study of control samples from healthy donors and cancer patients. CDR3 length: 14 residues. V shed 5 bases and J 5 bases; nucleotides not matched to a gene: 2. The germline CDR1 and CDR2 sequences are LNHNV and YYDKDF (reference sequence). Assay used: immunoSEQ multiplex PCR; TCRdb lists only in-frame clones, some missing. The sample lists about 140,000 clones, around 85% occurring once. The V gene is TRBV15, the J gene TRBJ1-6; 8 nucleotides match TRBD1. The TCR comes from a woman aged 25 to 39 in good health. The sample taken for sequencing was blood. The CDR3 region is CATSYRGNNSPLHF. As DNA, the CDR3 is TGTGCCACCAGCTACAGGGGGAATAATTCACCCCTCCACTTT.